This T cell receptor beta chain was sequenced for a study of blood T cell repertoires in COVID-19. Background on the study: The cDNA or gDNA used as material had been derived from T cells, B-cell-depleted T cells, or PBMCs.

CDR3 length: 16 amino acids. The ends lost 0 bases at V and 7 bases at J; junction bases unmatched: 7. Germline values: CDR1 SGHTS, CDR2 YDEGEE. Sequencing was performed with immunoSEQ multiplex PCR; in TCRdb, only in-frame clones are kept and a portion is missing. The table shows around 400,000 clones, with approximately 89% occurring only once. This clone was seen a single time. The specimen sequenced was peripheral blood. This chain connects TRBV5-8 to TRBJ2-2, with TRBD1 matching 9 bases. The source is a woman aged 55-70 years with COVID-19, enrolled during active disease. The CDR3 sequence: CASSLELGTGNGELFF. CDR3 DNA sequence: TGTGCCAGCAGCTTGGAACTCGGGACAGGGAACGGGGAGCTGTTTTTT.